Below, 11 T cell receptor beta chains from the same sample are listed, as sequenced in a study of cytomegalovirus exposure and HLA in healthy donors. The PCR used 60 Vbeta and 13 Jbeta primers. Clones were sequenced by immunoSEQ multiplex PCR, and TCRdb holds only the in-frame ones, with some missing. The repertoire holds some 130,000 clones, with about 81% as singletons. Sequencing used PBMCs. The source of these receptors is a woman in her 40s in good health and CMV-seropositive.

The V and J genes are TRBV27 and TRBJ2-2; TRBD2 aligns across 9 bases. Looked up from germline, CDR1 is MNHEY and CDR2 is SMNVEV (reference sequence). The CDR3 is 15 residues long. V shed 3 bases, J shed 5 bases, and the junction held 4 bases outside the gene matches. The chain's CDR3 is CASSFSGRGTGELFF. The DNA of the CDR3 is TGTGCCAGCAGTTTTAGCGGGAGAGGGACCGGGGAGCTGTTTTTT.

This sequence joins TRBV19 and TRBJ1-2; 7 bases map to TRBD1. The CDR3 is 15 amino acids. Losses at the gene ends were 9 bases for V and 4 bases for J; bases not matched to a gene: 14. Germline CDR1 and CDR2: LNHDA and SQIVND (reference sequence). The DNA of the CDR3 is TGTGCCAGCCTAAACTCCGGGACAGCTTTCTATGGCTACACCTTC. Protein sequence: CASLNSGTAFYGYTF.

The V gene is TRBV5-6, the J gene TRBJ1-5; 8 bases are shared with TRBD1. Germline assignment: CDR1 SGHDT and CDR2 YYEEEE. V lost 4 bases to trimming and J lost 4 bases; unmatched junction nucleotides: 10. This CDR3 region has 16 residues. Written as DNA, the CDR3 is TGTGCCAGCAGCCCTTGGACAGGGAAGGGGAATCAGCCCCAGCATTTT. As protein: CASSPWTGKGNQPQHF.

The chain links TRBV5-1 to TRBJ1-5; tentatively, D is TRBD1 (6 bases). Germline V lookup: CDR1 SGHRS, CDR2 YFSETQ. This CDR3 spans 15 amino acids. V dropped 4 bases and J dropped 4 bases, with 15 bases sitting between them. The CDR3 sequence is CASSPLGGQNQPQHF. CDR3 DNA sequence: TGCGCCAGCAGCCCCCTCGGGGGGCAAAATCAGCCCCAGCATTTT.

Here the CDR3 DNA reads TGTGCCAGCAGCCCCCTTACCCGGGGCACAGATACGCAGTATTTT. Residues: CASSPLTRGTDTQYF. V and J are TRBV13 and TRBJ2-3; D gene uncertain. The CDR3 runs 15 residues. V shed 5 bases and J shed 1 base, with 13 bases lying between them. Germline CDR1 reads PRHDT; CDR2 reads FYEKMQ (reference sequence).

J is TRBJ2-4 and V is TRBV6-4, with unresolved D. CDR1 is MRHNA and CDR2 is SNTAGT in the germline V gene. The CDR3 length is 16 residues. The V end was cut by 3 bases, the J end by 0 bases, with 12 bases between. CDR3 bases: TGTGCCAGCAGTGAGGAGAGGCCGTTAGCCAAAAACATTCAGTACTTC. Translation gives CASSEERPLAKNIQYF.

The chain combines TRBV29-1 with TRBJ1-5; 8 nucleotides align to TRBD1. Germline V lookup: CDR1 SQVTM, CDR2 ANQGSEA. The junction had 6 bases not matched to a gene; V was cut back by 4 bases and J by 7 bases. This CDR3 region has 13 residues. The CDR3 DNA is TGCAGCGTTGGTCAGGGGGCACACCAGCCCCAGCATTTT. It specifies CSVGQGAHQPQHF.

V and J are TRBV7-3 and TRBJ1-1; perhaps TRBD1 as D (5 bases). Trimming removed 4 bases at V and 1 base at J, with 13 bases between. Germline loops: CDR1 SGHTA, CDR2 FQGTGA. The CDR3 length is 15 residues. The CDR3 sequence is CASSSIGGTNTEAFF. The CDR3 DNA reads TGTGCCAGCAGCTCAATCGGGGGGACGAACACTGAAGCTTTCTTT.

This chain uses TRBV6-5 with TRBJ1-2, with TRBD1 as a possible D gene (5 bases). V lost 5 bases and J 4 bases, leaving 11 bases between the germline ends. The germline V gene has CDR1 MNHEY and CDR2 SVGAGI. This CDR3 is 13 amino acids long. The CDR3 sequence is CASSLRTFYGYTF. For the CDR3, the DNA is TGTGCCAGCAGTCTCCGGACATTCTATGGCTACACCTTC.

In DNA, the CDR3 is TGCGCCAGCACATCATCGGGAGCTAATAATGAAAAACTGTTTTTT. Its translation: CASTSSGANNEKLFF. The chain links TRBV5-1 to TRBJ1-4; D call uncertain. V was cut by 6 bases and J by 4 bases, with 16 bases left in between. The CDR3 covers 15 residues. Germline CDR1 and CDR2: SGHRS and YFSETQ.

The gene calls are TRBV14 and TRBJ2-2, with TRBD1 identical over 10 bases. Germline CDR1 SGHDN, CDR2 FVKESK. The CDR3 is 17 residues long. The V and J ends lost 0 bases and 6 bases, in that order; junction bases with no gene match: 7. The DNA for the CDR3 is TGTGCCAGCAGCCAAGATCTTCTTGGACAGGGGGCCGGGGAGCTGTTTTTT. Its protein is CASSQDLLGQGAGELFF. Complete variable domain (other parts from reference TRBV14 and TRBJ2-2): EAGVTQFPSHSVIEKGQTVTLRCDPISGHDNLYWYRRVMGKEIKFLLHFVKESKQDESGMPNNRFLAERTGGTYSTLKVQPAELEDSGVYFCASSQDLLGQGAGELFFGEGSRLTVL.